These T cell receptor beta chains were read from a single sample in a study of vaccination and CD4 T cells after COVID-19. For these TCRs, the target antigens are not known. TCRdb ran MiXCR on the PCR reads and lists one entry per CDR3 protein. The sample holds around 3,000 distinct CDR3 sequences, 45% to 50% seen once. The sequencing sample was made of CD4+ T cells from blood, cultured in vitro. The receptors come from a human donor who had recovered from COVID-19. The CDR3 runs from the conserved cysteine through the conserved F or W. The order of the fields is J gene, D gene, V gene, clone size, CDR3 protein, CDR3 DNA. D genes are given only for firm matches. Rows give clone size only sometimes, using once, few, many, or a class for an expanded clone.

TRBJ2-1,NA,TRBV27,NA,CASSPAPLTRLNEQFF,TGTGCCAGCAGCCCCGCTCCCTTGACTAGGCTAAATGAGCAGTTCTTC
TRBJ1-1,TRBD1,TRBV18,NA,CASSPYQGDNTEAFF,TGTGCCAGCTCACCCTACCAGGGGGATAACACTGAAGCTTTCTTT
TRBJ1-1,NA,TRBV11-1,NA,CASSLVGTEAFF,TGTGCCAGCAGCTTAGTAGGCACTGAAGCTTTCTTT
TRBJ2-3,NA,TRBV4-1,NA,CASSQLRTSTQYF,TGCGCCAGCAGCCAACTTCGGACCAGTACGCAGTATTTT
TRBJ1-1,TRBD1,TRBV27,hyperexpanded,CASSPRGSYTEAFF,TGTGCCAGCAGTCCCAGGGGGTCGTACACTGAAGCTTTCTTT
TRBJ2-7,NA,TRBV5-1,NA,CASRTGSSYEQYF,TGCGCCAGCAGAACCGGGAGCTCCTACGAGCAGTACTTC
TRBJ1-1,TRBD1,TRBV25-1,few,CASSGRQGGEAFF,TGTGCCAGCAGTGGAAGACAGGGGGGTGAAGCTTTCTTT
TRBJ2-5,NA,TRBV6-2/TRBV6-3,NA,CASSFLPRETQYF,TGTGCCAGCAGTTTTCTACCCAGGGAGACCCAGTACTTC
TRBJ1-2,NA,TRBV6-2/TRBV6-3,NA,CASDWTANYGYTF,TGTGCCAGCGATTGGACCGCTAACTATGGCTACACCTTC
TRBJ1-2,TRBD1,TRBV5-1,medium-sized,CASSLTGGGYGYTF,TGCGCCAGCAGCCTCACAGGGGGCGGCTATGGCTACACCTTC
TRBJ1-2,NA,TRBV15,few,CATSRSATLSWSGGYTF,TGTGCCACCAGCAGATCCGCCACGCTCTCGTGGTCGGGAGGCTACACCTTC
TRBJ2-2,TRBD2,TRBV7-2,few,CASSLGYLAANTGELFF,TGTGCCAGCAGCTTGGGGTACCTAGCGGCGAACACCGGGGAGCTGTTTTTT
TRBJ2-3,NA,TRBV27,NA,CASTTGGPGADTQYF,TGTGCCAGCACGACCGGGGGCCCGGGCGCAGATACGCAGTATTTT
TRBJ2-3,TRBD2,TRBV9,large,CASSALPRGPGLAGGGDTQYF,TGTGCCAGCAGCGCCCTCCCTAGAGGGCCGGGACTAGCGGGAGGCGGGGATACGCAGTATTTT
TRBJ1-2,TRBD1,TRBV30,few,CAWSPGGGYTF,TGTGCCTGGAGTCCAGGGGGTGGCTACACCTTC
TRBJ2-6,NA,TRBV7-2,few,CASSHPPGTGANVLTF,TGTGCCAGCAGCCACCCACCGGGAACTGGGGCCAACGTCCTGACTTTC
TRBJ1-1,NA,TRBV18,few,CASSPRRGGNTEAFF,TGTGCCAGCTCACCAAGGAGGGGGGGGAACACTGAAGCTTTCTTT
TRBJ2-4,TRBD2,TRBV5-4,NA,CASSLAYSGGTKNIQYF,TGTGCCAGCAGCTTGGCCTATTCGGGGGGGACCAAAAACATTCAGTACTTC
TRBJ2-7,NA,TRBV28,NA,CASSDRIYEQYF,TGTGCCAGCAGTGACAGGATATACGAGCAGTACTTC
TRBJ2-7,TRBD2,TRBV2,few,CASTGRAYSYEQYF,TGTGCCAGCACCGGGAGGGCCTACTCCTACGAGCAGTACTTC
TRBJ1-6,NA,TRBV6-1,medium-sized,CASSASFGSHF,TGTGCCAGCAGTGCATCCTTCGGGTCTCACTTT
TRBJ2-7,TRBD1,TRBV10-3,NA,CASKGTGVGYEQYF,TGTGCCTCGAAGGGGACAGGGGTCGGCTACGAGCAGTACTTC
TRBJ2-3,NA,TRBV7-8,large,CASSLAGTGNWDTQYF,TGTGCCAGCAGCTTAGCGGGGACTGGGAATTGGGATACGCAGTATTTT
TRBJ2-5,NA,TRBV5-1,once,CASSLRDSSRETQYF,TGCGCCAGCAGCTTGAGGGACTCATCCCGGGAGACCCAGTACTTC
TRBJ1-2,NA,TRBV5-6,NA,CASIPTARGYGYTF,TGTGCCAGCATACCCACGGCCAGGGGATATGGCTACACCTTC
TRBJ1-5,NA,TRBV27,NA,CASSFGGGGNNQPQHF,TGTGCCAGCAGTTTTGGGGGGGGAGGGAACAATCAGCCCCAGCATTTT
TRBJ1-1,TRBD1,TRBV20-1,few,CSAESGTANTEAFF,TGCAGTGCCGAGTCCGGGACAGCGAACACTGAAGCTTTCTTT
TRBJ2-7,TRBD1,TRBV3-1,NA,CASSPTPGQGSYEQYF,TGTGCCAGCAGCCCCACCCCGGGACAGGGTTCTTATGAGCAGTACTTC
TRBJ1-6,NA,TRBV20-1,NA,CSASPPGDNSPLHF,TGCAGTGCTAGTCCGCCAGGGGATAATTCACCCCTCCACTTT
TRBJ1-1,NA,TRBV2,NA,CASVRVNTEAFF,TGTGCCTCTGTCCGGGTAAACACTGAAGCTTTCTTT
TRBJ1-1,NA,TRBV23-1,NA,CASSQLSGANTEAFF,TGCGCCAGCAGTCAATTGTCTGGGGCGAACACTGAAGCTTTCTTT
TRBJ2-7,TRBD1,TRBV2,once,CASSRDSSYEQYF,TGTGCCAGCAGCCGGGACAGCTCCTACGAGCAGTACTTC
TRBJ2-4,NA,TRBV14,NA,CASSQDISYVQYF,TGTGCCAGCAGCCAAGATATATCATACGTTCAGTACTTC
TRBJ2-5,NA,TRBV10-3,NA,CAIRDEAVQETQYF,TGTGCCATCAGAGACGAAGCGGTACAAGAGACCCAGTACTTC
TRBJ2-7,NA,TRBV6-2/TRBV6-3,few,CASSYSNAQGYEQYF,TGTGCCAGCAGTTACTCGAACGCGCAGGGCTACGAGCAGTACTTC
TRBJ2-1,NA,TRBV15,NA,CATSRVRAGNEQFF,TGTGCCACCAGCAGAGTAAGGGCAGGGAATGAGCAGTTCTTC
TRBJ2-5,NA,TRBV11-3,NA,CASSLRQGRQETQYF,TGTGCCAGCAGCTTACGGCAGGGGAGGCAAGAGACCCAGTACTTC
TRBJ1-5,NA,TRBV2,few,CASSGRGTEPQHF,TGTGCCAGCAGTGGGCGGGGGACGGAGCCCCAGCATTTT
TRBJ2-7,NA,TRBV19,once,CASSMAARSSEQYF,TGTGCCAGTAGTATGGCCGCGAGGTCCTCCGAGCAGTACTTC
TRBJ1-2,NA,TRBV5-1,few,CASSLGGYGYTF,TGCGCCAGCAGCTTGGGAGGCTATGGCTACACCTTC
TRBJ2-7,TRBD1,TRBV19,NA,CASSQGQVGYEQYF,TGTGCCAGTAGTCAAGGACAGGTCGGCTACGAGCAGTACTTC
TRBJ1-1,TRBD1,TRBV18,NA,CASSPGQRGSEAFF,TGTGCCAGCTCACCGGGACAGAGAGGCAGTGAAGCTTTCTTT
TRBJ1-6,NA,TRBV19,NA,CASSFGVGDSPLHF,TGTGCCAGTAGTTTCGGAGTAGGGGATTCACCCCTCCACTTT
TRBJ2-7,NA,TRBV5-1,NA,CASSLSGLDDEQYF,TGCGCCAGCAGCTTGAGCGGGCTGGACGACGAGCAGTACTTC